This TCR beta chain was recorded in a study of T-cell reconstitution after alpha-beta-depleted transplantation in children. Preparing the TCRbeta library involved the use of unique molecular identifiers. Each CDR3 protein gets one entry after TCRdb re-called the PCR reads with MiXCR. The sample records approximately 400,000 distinct CDR3 sequences, about a tenth being singletons. This CDR3 comprises 15 residues. Germline V lookup: CDR1 DFQATT, CDR2 SNEGSKA (reference sequence). V gave up 3 bases and J gave up 0 bases; unmatched junction bases: 7. This clonotype came up a few times. The specimen comprised PBMCs from the stem cell graft donor, sampled from the stem cell graft. The sequence came from a human donor who donated a stem cell graft to a child with acute myeloid leukemia. The chain joins TRBV20-1 to TRBJ1-1, with 7 bases fitting TRBD1. The CDR3 coding sequence is TGCAGTGCTAGCACAACACAGGGGATGAACACTGAAGCTTTCTTT. As protein: CSASTTQGMNTEAFF.